The 12 T cell receptor beta chains below all came from one sample that was sequenced in a study of T cell repertoires in cytomegalovirus infection. TCRdb re-analysed the reads in MiXCR, keeping a single row per CDR3 protein. The sample has more than 150,000 distinct CDR3 sequences; approximately 20% are singletons. Sequencing was performed on PBMCs. These receptors came from a human donor in good health (CMV status not recorded). Some clones in this sample may be carry-over from other donors' samples.

Only a few counts were recorded for this clonotype. The rearrangement joins TRBV19 to TRBJ2-3, with D possibly TRBD1 on 5 matching bases. In germline, CDR1 is LNHDA, CDR2 SQIVND (reference sequence). V shed 3 bases and J shed 6 bases, with 10 bases lying between them. This CDR3 spans 13 amino acids. The CDR3 DNA reads as TGTGCCAGTAGTATGAGCAGGGCGGATACGCAGTATTTT. As protein: CASSMSRADTQYF.

This clonotype has at least ten counts. The V gene is TRBV7-2, the J gene TRBJ2-3; 11 nucleotides line up with TRBD2. Germline V gene sequence: CDR1 SGHTA, CDR2 FQGNSA. The CDR3 is made up of 17 amino acids. Unmatched junction bases numbered 7, after V lost 1 base and J lost 4 bases. Written as DNA, the CDR3 is TGTGCCAGCAGCTTAGTAGGTAGCGGGGGGGGGCCAGATACGCAGTATTTT. Translation: CASSLVGSGGGPDTQYF.

The chain combines TRBV19 with TRBJ1-1; D gene ambiguous. CDR1 is LNHDA, CDR2 SQIVND, per germline (reference sequence). This CDR3 contains 15 residues. Trimming cost V 1 base and J 4 bases, with 13 bases left between them. CDR3 loop: CASSIGEGRGTEAFF. The CDR3 nucleotides read TGTGCCAGTAGTATAGGGGAGGGCCGGGGCACTGAAGCTTTCTTT.

This chain uses TRBV15 with TRBJ1-1; TRBD1 aligns across 7 bases. Germline trimming cut 4 bases from V and 0 bases from J; bases unmatched to any gene: 2. The CDR3 length is 14 residues. Germline CDR1 and CDR2: LNHNV and YYDKDF (reference sequence). The CDR3 DNA is TGTGCCACCAGCATGGGACAGCTGAACACTGAAGCTTTCTTT. Translating it yields CATSMGQLNTEAFF.

V usage is TRBV7-9 and J usage is TRBJ2-5, with 13 bases fitting TRBD2. Germline V gene sequence: CDR1 SEHNR, CDR2 FQNEAQ (reference sequence). This CDR3 is built from 16 residues. Trimming took 5 bases from V and 4 from J; bases not matched to a gene: 7. The CDR3 nucleotides read TGTGCCAGCAGCCCTAAGGGACTAGCGGGATTAGAGACCCAGTACTTC. Amino acid sequence: CASSPKGLAGLETQYF.

This clonotype was seen many times. This chain links TRBV7-2 with TRBJ2-5, with unresolved D. The V end lost 5 bases, the J end lost 5 bases, and 15 bases lay between the germline ends. CDR1 and CDR2 from the germline V gene are SGHTA and FQGNSA. CDR3 length: 14 amino acids. CDR3 in amino acids: CASSASQRSETQYF. DNA of the CDR3: TGTGCCAGCAGCGCGAGTCAGCGAAGCGAGACCCAGTACTTC.

This clonotype was detected ten times or more. The chain has TRBV3-1 and TRBJ1-2; 12 bases are shared with TRBD1. The ends lost 3 bases at V and 6 bases at J; junction bases unmatched: 8. Per the germline V gene, CDR1 is LGHDT and CDR2 is YNNKEL (reference sequence). The CDR3 totals 16 residues. The CDR3 here is CASSHSLGQGADGYTF. CDR3 bases: TGTGCCAGCAGCCACTCCCTGGGACAGGGGGCGGATGGCTACACCTTC. Full variable domain (missing parts from reference TRBV3-1 and TRBJ1-2): DTAVSQTPKYLVTQMGNDKSIKCEQNLGHDTMYWYKQDSKKFLKIMFSYNNKELIINETVPNRFSPKSPDKAHLNLHINSLELGDSAVYFCASSHSLGQGADGYTFGSGTRLTVV.

This clonotype was counted at least ten times. The chain employs TRBV7-2 and TRBJ2-5; the D is unclear. Germline CDR1 is SGHTA and CDR2 is FQGNSA. The V end lost 7 bases, the J end lost 4 bases, and 10 bases lay between the germline ends. The CDR3 has 12 residues. In nucleotides, the CDR3 is TGTGCCAGCACCACGCCCCCAGAGACCCAGTACTTC. Amino acids: CASTTPPETQYF.

This clonotype was observed many times. For the CDR3, the DNA is TGCAGTGCTAGAGCTGTCGACAGGGGTAACACAGATACGCAGTATTTT. Translation gives CSARAVDRGNTDTQYF. This sequence joins TRBV20-1 and TRBJ2-3, with 8 bases fitting TRBD1. CDR3 length equals 16 residues. V shed 1 base and J 2 bases; nucleotides not matched to a gene: 8. The germline V gene encodes CDR1 DFQATT and CDR2 SNEGSKA (reference sequence).

V and J are TRBV19 and TRBJ2-5; 13 bases are a match to TRBD2. The CDR3 sequence is 15 residues long. Germline V lookup: CDR1 LNHDA, CDR2 SQIVND (reference sequence). The V gene end was trimmed by 6 bases and the J gene end by 4 bases; junction bases not matched to a gene: 5. The CDR3 loop is CASSGLAGVGETQYF. DNA for the CDR3: TGTGCCAGTAGCGGACTAGCGGGAGTAGGAGAGACCCAGTACTTC.

There are many counts of this clonotype. The rearrangement links TRBV12-3 or TRBV12-4 to TRBJ1-4, with D possibly being TRBD1 (5 bases). Trimming left V 6 bases short and J 10 bases short, with 18 bases between. The CDR3 sequence is 14 residues long. The CDR3: CASRTGADGGKLFF. CDR3 coding DNA: TGTGCCAGCAGGACCGGGGCCGACGGCGGAAAACTGTTTTTT.

This chain uses TRBV29-1 with TRBJ1-2; possibly TRBD1 for D (6 bases). V was clipped by 4 bases and J by 5 bases, with 14 bases between them. The CDR3 is made up of 13 amino acids. Germline values: CDR1 SQVTM, CDR2 ANQGSEA. CDR3 DNA: TGCAGCGTTGGGGAGACAGGAGGGTATGGCTACACCTTC. It specifies CSVGETGGYGYTF. Looking up the rest from reference TRBV29-1 and TRBJ1-2 gives the full variable domain: SAVISQKPSRDICQRGTSLTIQCQVDSQVTMMFWYRQQPGQSLTLIATANQGSEATYESGFVIDKFPISRPNLTFSTLTVSNMSPEDSSIYLCSVGETGGYGYTFGSGTRLTVV.